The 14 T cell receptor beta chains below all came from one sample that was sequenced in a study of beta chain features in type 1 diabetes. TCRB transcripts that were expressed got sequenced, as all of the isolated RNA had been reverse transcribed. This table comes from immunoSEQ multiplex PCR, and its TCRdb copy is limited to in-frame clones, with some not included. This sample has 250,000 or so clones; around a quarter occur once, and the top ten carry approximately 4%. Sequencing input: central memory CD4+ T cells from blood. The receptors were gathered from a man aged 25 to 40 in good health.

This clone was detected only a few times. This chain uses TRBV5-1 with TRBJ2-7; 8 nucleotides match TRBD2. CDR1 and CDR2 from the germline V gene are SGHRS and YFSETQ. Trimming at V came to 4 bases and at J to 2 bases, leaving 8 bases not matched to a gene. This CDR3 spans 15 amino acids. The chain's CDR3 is CASSPRSGSPYEQYF. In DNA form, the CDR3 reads TGCGCCAGCAGCCCTAGAAGCGGGAGCCCCTACGAGCAGTACTTC. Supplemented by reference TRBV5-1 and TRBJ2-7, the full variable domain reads KAGVTQTPRYLIKTRGQQVTLSCSPISGHRSVSWYQQTPGQGLQFLFEYFSETQRNKGNFPGRFSGRQFSNSRSEMNVSTLELGDSALYLCASSPRSGSPYEQYFGPGTRLTVT.

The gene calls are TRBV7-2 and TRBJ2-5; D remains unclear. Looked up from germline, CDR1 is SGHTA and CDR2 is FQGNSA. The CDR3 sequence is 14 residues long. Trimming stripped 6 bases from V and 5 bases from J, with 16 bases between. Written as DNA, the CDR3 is TGTGCCAGCAGTCGCAACCTAGATGCCGAGACCCAGTACTTC. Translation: CASSRNLDAETQYF. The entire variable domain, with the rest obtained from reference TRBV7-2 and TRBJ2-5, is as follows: GAGVSQSPSNKVTEKGKDVELRCDPISGHTALYWYRQSLGQGLEFLIYFQGNSAPDKSGLPSDRFSAERTGGSVSTLTIQRTQQEDSAVYLCASSRNLDAETQYFGPGTRLLVL.

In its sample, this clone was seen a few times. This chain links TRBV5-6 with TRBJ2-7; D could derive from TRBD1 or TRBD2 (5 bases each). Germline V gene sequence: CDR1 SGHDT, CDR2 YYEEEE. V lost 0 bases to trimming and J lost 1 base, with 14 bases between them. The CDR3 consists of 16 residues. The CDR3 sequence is CASSLAVGEWSYEQYF. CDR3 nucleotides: TGTGCCAGCAGCTTGGCCGTAGGGGAGTGGTCCTACGAGCAGTACTTC. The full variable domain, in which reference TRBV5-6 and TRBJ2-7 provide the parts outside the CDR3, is DAGVTQSPTHLIKTRGQQVTLRCSPKSGHDTVSWYQQALGQGPQFIFQYYEEEERQRGNFPDRFSGHQFPNYSSELNVNALLLGDSALYLCASSLAVGEWSYEQYFGPGTRLTVT.

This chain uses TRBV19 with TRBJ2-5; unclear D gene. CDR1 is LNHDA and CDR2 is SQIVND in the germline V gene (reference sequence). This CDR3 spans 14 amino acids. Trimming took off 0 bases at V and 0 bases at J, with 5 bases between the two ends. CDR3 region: CASSIDVNQETQYF. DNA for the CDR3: TGTGCCAGTAGTATAGACGTCAACCAAGAGACCCAGTACTTC.

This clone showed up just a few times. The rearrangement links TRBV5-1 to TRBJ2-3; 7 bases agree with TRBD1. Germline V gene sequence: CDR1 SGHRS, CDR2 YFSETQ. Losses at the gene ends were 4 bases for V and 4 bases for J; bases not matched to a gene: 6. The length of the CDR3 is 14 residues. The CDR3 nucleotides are TGCGCCAGCAGCGGGCGACAGGGCCCAGATACGCAGTATTTT. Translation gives CASSGRQGPDTQYF. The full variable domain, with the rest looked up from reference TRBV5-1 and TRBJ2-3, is KAGVTQTPRYLIKTRGQQVTLSCSPISGHRSVSWYQQTPGQGLQFLFEYFSETQRNKGNFPGRFSGRQFSNSRSEMNVSTLELGDSALYLCASSGRQGPDTQYFGPGTRLTVL.

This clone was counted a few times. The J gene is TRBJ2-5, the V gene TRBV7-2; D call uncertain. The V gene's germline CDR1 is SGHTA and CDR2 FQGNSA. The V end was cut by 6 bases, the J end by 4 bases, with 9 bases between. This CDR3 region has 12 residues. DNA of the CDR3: TGTGCCAGCAGAGGAACGGCAGAGACCCAGTACTTC. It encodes CASRGTAETQYF.

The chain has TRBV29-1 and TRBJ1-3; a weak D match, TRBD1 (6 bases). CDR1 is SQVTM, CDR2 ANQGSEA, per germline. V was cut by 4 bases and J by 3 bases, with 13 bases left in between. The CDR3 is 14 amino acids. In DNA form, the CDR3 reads TGCAGCGTTGTTCCCCAAGGGGGTGGAAACACCATATATTTT. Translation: CSVVPQGGGNTIYF.

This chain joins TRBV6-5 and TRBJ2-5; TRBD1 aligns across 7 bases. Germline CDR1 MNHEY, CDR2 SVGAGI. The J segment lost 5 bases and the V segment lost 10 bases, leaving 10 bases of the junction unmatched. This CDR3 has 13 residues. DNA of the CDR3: TGTGCCATCACCGAAGGACAGGACGAGACCCAGTACTTC. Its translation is CAITEGQDETQYF.

CDR3 protein: CASSSARIRTGLTYEQYF. The CDR3 DNA reads TGTGCCAGCAGCTCAGCGAGGATCAGGACAGGGCTGACCTACGAGCAGTACTTC. The V and J genes are TRBV28 and TRBJ2-7, with TRBD1 matching over 8 bases. Unmatched junction bases numbered 18, after V lost 6 bases and J lost 2 bases. This CDR3 is built from 18 residues. CDR1 and CDR2 from the germline V gene are MDHEN and SYDVKM.

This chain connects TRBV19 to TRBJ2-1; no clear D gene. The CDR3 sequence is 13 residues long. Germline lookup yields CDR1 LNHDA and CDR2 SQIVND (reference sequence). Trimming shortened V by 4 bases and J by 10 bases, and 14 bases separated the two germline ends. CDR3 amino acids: CASSNPSTAEQFF. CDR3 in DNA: TGTGCCAGTAGTAACCCCTCGACGGCCGAGCAGTTCTTC.

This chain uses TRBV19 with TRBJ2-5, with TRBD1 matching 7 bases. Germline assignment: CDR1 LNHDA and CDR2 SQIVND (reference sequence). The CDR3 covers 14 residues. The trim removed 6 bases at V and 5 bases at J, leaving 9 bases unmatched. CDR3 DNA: TGTGCCAGTAGCAGGGGGTCAGGTCCGGAGACCCAGTACTTC. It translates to CASSRGSGPETQYF. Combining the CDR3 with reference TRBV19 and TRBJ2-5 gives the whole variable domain DGGITQSPKYLFRKEGQNVTLSCEQNLNHDAMYWYRQDPGQGLRLIYYSQIVNDFQKGDIAEGYSVSREKKESFPLTVTSAQKNPTAFYLCASSRGSGPETQYFGPGTRLLVL.

This chain's CDR3 is CASSDSQRQETQYF. CDR3 nucleotide sequence: TGTGCCAGCTCCGACTCCCAGAGACAAGAGACCCAGTACTTC. The chain recombines TRBV18 with TRBJ2-5; no reliable D call. V lost 6 bases and J 2 bases, leaving 13 bases between the germline ends. Germline CDR1 is KGHSH and CDR2 is LQKENI. This CDR3 contains 14 residues.

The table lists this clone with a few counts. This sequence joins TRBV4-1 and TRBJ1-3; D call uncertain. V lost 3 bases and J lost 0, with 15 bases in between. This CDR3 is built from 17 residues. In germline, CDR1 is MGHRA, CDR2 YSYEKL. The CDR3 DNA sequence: TGCGCCAGCAGCCAGACCCTGGCAGGACCCTCTGGAAACACCATATATTTT. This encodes CASSQTLAGPSGNTIYF.

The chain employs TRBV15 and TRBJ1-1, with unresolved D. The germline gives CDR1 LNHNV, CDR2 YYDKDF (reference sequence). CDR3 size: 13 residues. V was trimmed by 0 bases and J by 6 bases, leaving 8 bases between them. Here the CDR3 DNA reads TGTGCCACCAGCAGAGATCGAGGACCTGAAGCTTTCTTT. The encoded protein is CATSRDRGPEAFF.